The clone carrying this T cell receptor beta chain was detected only a few times. Its target is not known. The record originates from a study of blood T cells in healthy people across ages. Whole-study findings and limits: Among long-lived donors, naive CD4+ cells were more numerous and diversity higher than in aged donors.

Sample-barcoded 5' priming and a J-beta primer mix drove a second PCR of about 6 to 11 cycles. MiXCR, run by TCRdb on the 5' RACE reads, gives a single entry per CDR3 protein. Counted here are 600,000 or so distinct CDR3 sequences, approximately 30% occurring once; the ten biggest clones make up 15% to 17%. Trimming shortened V by 5 bases and J by 8 bases, and 19 bases separated the two germline ends. Germline CDR1 reads SGHRS; CDR2 reads YFSETQ. The CDR3 length is 15 residues. Sequencing input: blood. This clonotype originated in a woman older than 75 in good health. The J gene is TRBJ1-4, the V gene TRBV5-1; unclear D gene. DNA for the CDR3: TGCGCCAGCAGAATGGGAAGAGGTGGTGGGGAAAAACTGTTTTTT. Amino acids: CASRMGRGGGEKLFF.